The 11 T cell receptor beta chains below were found in one sample sequenced in a study of T-cell memory formation after mild COVID-19 (dated by TCRdb to the early 2020s). The library was made by 5' RACE. Sequencing was performed on an Illumina NovaSeq 6000. TCRdb reprocessed the public reads (quality trimming at Q25 with fastp, clone calling with MiXCR) and kept in-frame beta chains. Here each entry gathers all rows of one CDR3 protein and keeps the most common genes and DNA. The sample table contains hundreds of thousands of distinct CDR3 sequences; only one count was recorded for 28% of them. The top ten clonotypes cover about 13% of the sample. Sequencing was performed on PBMCs or a T cell subset sorted from them (not recorded which). All receptors derive from an adult woman who had mild COVID-19 (a few samples of this study predate the infection). The sample titles of this study are shuffled in the database, so cell type and time point are left out; the donor was told from shared clones.

As DNA, the CDR3 is TGTGCCAGCAGCCTTTATGCGCTAGCGGGGAATGAGCAGTTCTTC. The encoded protein is CASSLYALAGNEQFF. The V and J genes are TRBV12-3 or TRBV12-4 and TRBJ2-1; 9 bases align to TRBD2. The CDR3 totals 15 residues. The trim removed 6 bases at V and 7 bases at J, leaving 10 bases unmatched.

This clonotype was observed a few times. The chain links TRBV6-6 to TRBJ2-7; D perhaps matches TRBD1 (6 bases). CDR1 MNHNY and CDR2 SVGAGI come from the germline V gene (reference sequence). V lost 6 bases and J 12 bases, leaving 27 bases between the germline ends. The CDR3 spans 15 residues. The CDR3 DNA sequence: TGTGCCAGCAGCCCCGGCATGGACAGCCACCCGGGCAGGTACTTC. Protein product: CASSPGMDSHPGRYF.

This clonotype was seen a handful of times. The genes are TRBV29-1 and TRBJ1-2; D unresolved. Trimming left V 7 bases short and J 5 bases short, with 11 bases between. The germline V gene encodes CDR1 SQVTM and CDR2 ANQGSEA. The CDR3 loop spans 11 amino acids. CDR3 in DNA: TGCAGCGGCGGGCGGGAATATGGCTACACCTTC. It yields the protein CSGGREYGYTF.

This clonotype has just a few counts. This chain links TRBV27 with TRBJ2-1; D ambiguous. Germline CDR1 and CDR2: MNHEY and SMNVEV (reference sequence). V was trimmed by 0 bases and J by 0 bases, leaving 18 bases between them. The CDR3 spans 19 residues. CDR3 amino acids: CASSLSFFLAASSYNEQFF. The CDR3 region has the DNA TGTGCCAGCAGTTTATCGTTTTTCTTGGCAGCGAGCTCCTACAATGAGCAGTTCTTC.

The chain recombines TRBV19 with TRBJ2-1; D is unclear. Germline CDR1 reads LNHDA; CDR2 reads SQIVND (reference sequence). The V gene lost 5 bases and the J gene lost 10 bases, with 15 bases spanning the gap. This CDR3 has 13 amino acids. The CDR3 loop reads CASSATKGWEQFF. The CDR3 DNA reads as TGTGCCAGTAGTGCAACGAAAGGGTGGGAGCAGTTCTTC.

This clonotype was counted a few times. This rearrangement joins TRBV9 to TRBJ2-7; TRBD1 matches 7 bases. This CDR3 is 15 amino acids long. V lost 3 bases and J lost 5; bases outside the gene matches: 11. In germline, CDR1 is SGDLS, CDR2 YYNGEE. The CDR3 here is CASSDEGAGFHEQYF. The CDR3, as DNA: TGTGCCAGCAGCGATGAGGGGGCAGGGTTCCACGAGCAGTACTTC.

The DNA for the CDR3 is TGTGCCAGCGGCGTCACGCTCTCCAATGAGCAGTTCTTC. It is translated as CASGVTLSNEQFF. The chain joins TRBV6-1 to TRBJ2-1, with no clear D. Germline V gene data show CDR1 as MNHNS and CDR2 as SASEGT. V shed 8 bases and J shed 6 bases, with 14 bases lying between them. The CDR3 is 13 amino acids.

As for this clonotype: The junction does not match germline at one end; this may be a read error. This chain connects TRBV10-3 to TRBJ1-2; 9 bases fit TRBD1. The CDR3 is made up of 17 amino acids. Per germline, CDR1 ENHRY and CDR2 SYGVKD. The CDR3: CAISQSRDRDRYYGYTF. CDR3 sequence (DNA): TGTGCCATCAGTCAGTCCCGGGACAGGGATCGATACTATGGCTACACCTTC.

The chain couples TRBV4-1 to TRBJ1-1, with D possibly being TRBD1 (5 bases). The V gene lost 1 base and the J gene lost 1 base, with 16 bases spanning the gap. This CDR3 has 17 residues. CDR1 is MGHRA, CDR2 YSYEKL, per germline. CDR3 nucleotide sequence: TGCGCCAGCAGCCAAGTTTTGGGGCCCAGAAAGAACACTGAAGCTTTCTTT. It yields the protein CASSQVLGPRKNTEAFF.

The rearrangement uses TRBV30 and TRBJ2-6, with D uncertain. The CDR3 sequence is 15 residues long. Trimming took 3 bases from V and 0 from J, leaving 9 bases between them. The germline V gene encodes CDR1 GTSNPN and CDR2 SVGIG (reference sequence). CDR3: CAWSLDNSGANVLTF. Here the CDR3 DNA reads TGTGCCTGGAGCCTAGACAACTCTGGGGCCAACGTCCTGACTTTC.

V gene TRBV5-6 combines with J gene TRBJ2-5; either TRBD1 or TRBD2 may fit D (5 bases each). Trimming removed 0 bases at V and 3 bases at J, with 9 bases between. Looked up from germline, CDR1 is SGHDT and CDR2 is YYEEEE. The CDR3 is 14 residues long. This CDR3 is CASSLEWGKETQYF. CDR3 nucleotides: TGTGCCAGCAGCTTGGAGTGGGGGAAAGAGACCCAGTACTTC.